These 18 T cell receptor beta chains originate from one sample sequenced in a study of response to subunit inactivated influenza vaccine. TCRdb processed the RT-PCR reads anew with MiXCR; each CDR3 protein has one entry. The profile shows roughly 620,000 distinct CDR3 sequences, approximately 10% of them singletons. In addition, the sample was reused for a study of T cells expressing NK-cell markers. As reported in that work: Beta-chain TCR cDNA was generated via 5'RACE template switching with UMIs.

The source material was PBMCs from blood, sampled on the day of vaccination. The receptors stem from a middle-aged man who received an inactivated influenza vaccine.

This clonotype was counted between two and nine times. The chain couples TRBV20-1 to TRBJ2-2; TRBD2 might be the D (6 bases). Germline V gene sequence: CDR1 DFQATT, CDR2 SNEGSKA (reference sequence). V lost 3 bases and J lost 6, with 8 bases in between. This CDR3 region has 12 residues. CDR3 coding DNA: TGCAGTGCTAGTGGAGGGCCCGGGGAGCTGTTTTTT. Its protein product is CSASGGPGELFF.

This clonotype was seen many times. V and J are TRBV20-1 and TRBJ2-3; a weak D match, TRBD2 (6 bases). CDR3 length: 14 residues. V lost 6 bases to trimming and J lost 0 bases, with 13 bases between them. The V gene's germline CDR1 is DFQATT and CDR2 SNEGSKA (reference sequence). The CDR3 loop reads CSASGGISTDTQYF. DNA for the CDR3: TGCAGTGCGAGTGGCGGGATAAGCACAGATACGCAGTATTTT.

The chain uses TRBV15 and TRBJ1-6; D not resolved. Germline V lookup: CDR1 LNHNV, CDR2 YYDKDF (reference sequence). The V end was cut by 4 bases, the J end by 4 bases, with 11 bases between. The CDR3 runs 15 residues. CDR3 sequence: CATSTNGNYNSPLHF. The DNA for the CDR3 is TGTGCCACCAGCACTAACGGCAATTATAATTCACCCCTCCACTTT.

This CDR3 is CAISVREGGDKYF. The CDR3 DNA reads as TGTGCCATCAGTGTTCGAGAGGGGGGGGATAAGTACTTC. The chain recombines TRBV10-3 with TRBJ2-5; D possibly corresponds to TRBD2 (7 bases). V lost 4 bases to trimming and J lost 12 bases, with 18 bases between them. The germline CDR1 and CDR2 sequences are ENHRY and SYGVKD. This CDR3 has 13 residues.

This clonotype was picked up a small number of times. This chain connects TRBV6-1 to TRBJ2-1; 10 positions agree with TRBD2. This CDR3 has 16 amino acids. The ends lost 6 bases at V and 6 bases at J; junction bases unmatched: 11. Germline CDR1 reads MNHNS; CDR2 reads SASEGT. CDR3 protein: CASSLTSGRAFNEQFF. CDR3 DNA sequence: TGTGCCAGCAGCCTTACGAGCGGGAGGGCATTCAATGAGCAGTTCTTC.

The chain combines TRBV5-1 with TRBJ2-3; TRBD2 agrees at 12 bases. CDR1 and CDR2 from the germline V gene are SGHRS and YFSETQ. Losses at the gene ends were 4 bases for V and 2 bases for J; bases not matched to a gene: 8. The CDR3 extends over 17 amino acids. The CDR3 DNA reads TGCGCCAGCAGCACTGGACTAGCGGGGTTTTTCACAGATACGCAGTATTTT. Protein: CASSTGLAGFFTDTQYF.

This clonotype was picked up many times. The chain links TRBV12-3 or TRBV12-4 to TRBJ1-5; possible D gene TRBD1, 5 bases. There are 14 residues in the CDR3. V was trimmed by 2 bases and J by 4 bases, leaving 9 bases between them. The CDR3 here is CASSLPGRNQPQHF. For the CDR3, the DNA is TGTGCCAGCAGTTTACCGGGACGGAATCAGCCCCAGCATTTT.

The chain recombines TRBV7-2 with TRBJ2-5, with a tentative D call TRBD2 (6 bases). V was cut by 4 bases and J by 2 bases, with 11 bases left in between. CDR1 and CDR2 (germline): SGHTA, FQGNSA. This CDR3 spans 14 amino acids. CDR3 nucleotide sequence: TGTGCCAGCAGCTCTCAAGCGGGTCAAGAGACCCAGTACTTC. Translation: CASSSQAGQETQYF.

This clonotype was counted many times. The V and J genes are TRBV5-1 and TRBJ2-3; D call uncertain. Germline lookup yields CDR1 SGHRS and CDR2 YFSETQ. The CDR3 is 13 residues long. V was cut by 5 bases and J by 2 bases, with 9 bases left in between. The CDR3 DNA follows: TGCGCCAGCAGGGACCTTTACACAGATACGCAGTATTTT. Its protein is CASRDLYTDTQYF.

This clonotype was counted a few times. The genes are TRBV7-9 and TRBJ2-5; D tentatively fits TRBD1 or TRBD2 (5 bases each). Germline assignment: CDR1 SEHNR and CDR2 FQNEAQ (reference sequence). This CDR3 has 13 amino acids. Trimming pared 5 bases from V and 5 bases from J, leaving 12 bases between. This CDR3 is CASSARDRETQYF. The CDR3 DNA reads as TGTGCCAGCAGCGCCCGGGACCGCGAGACCCAGTACTTC. The whole variable domain, remainder taken from reference TRBV7-9 and TRBJ2-5, is DTGVSQNPRHKITKRGQNVTFRCDPISEHNRLYWYRQTLGQGPEFLTYFQNEAQLEKSRLLSDRFSAERPKGSFSTLEIQRTEQGDSAMYLCASSARDRETQYFGPGTRLLVL.

This clonotype was observed at least ten times. The rearrangement uses TRBV20-1 and TRBJ1-2; the D is unclear. The V and J ends lost 6 bases and 5 bases respectively, with 19 bases between them. There are 14 residues in the CDR3. Germline assignment: CDR1 DFQATT and CDR2 SNEGSKA (reference sequence). CDR3 region: CSASRVREGYGYTF. The CDR3 DNA follows: TGCAGTGCCAGCCGGGTGCGGGAGGGTTATGGCTACACCTTC.

This clonotype was counted between two and nine times. The CDR3 loop reads CASSQFLAGGNEQFF. CDR3 DNA sequence: TGCGCCAGCAGCCAATTTCTAGCAGGGGGCAATGAGCAGTTCTTC. J is TRBJ2-1 and V is TRBV4-3; TRBD1 agrees at 7 bases. V lost 2 bases to trimming and J lost 6 bases; unmatched junction nucleotides: 7. The CDR3 totals 15 residues. Germline V gene lookup returns CDR1 LGHNA and CDR2 YSLEER.

CDR3 sequence: CSAEGGRSNTGELFF. CDR3 nucleotide sequence: TGCAGTGCTGAAGGGGGTCGCTCGAACACCGGGGAGCTGTTTTTT. V gene TRBV20-1 combines with J gene TRBJ2-2, with D tentatively TRBD1 (6 bases). This CDR3 comprises 15 residues. Trimming took off 5 bases at V and 0 bases at J, with 13 bases between the two ends. Germline CDR1 DFQATT, CDR2 SNEGSKA (reference sequence).

This clonotype was detected a few times. The chain employs TRBV28 and TRBJ2-3, with D maybe TRBD1 (5 bases). Looked up from germline, CDR1 is MDHEN and CDR2 is SYDVKM. The ends were cut back, 4 bases at V and 2 bases at J, with 25 bases in the middle. This CDR3 spans 19 amino acids. This chain's CDR3 is CASSSPGRTPTLYTDTQYF. CDR3 DNA sequence: TGTGCCAGCAGTTCACCAGGGCGAACCCCCACACTCTACACAGATACGCAGTATTTT.

This clonotype was seen only a few times. The CDR3 region has the DNA TGTGCCAGTAGTCAAGACAGAAGCGCTAACTATGGCTACACCTTC. This codes for CASSQDRSANYGYTF. The V and J genes are TRBV19 and TRBJ1-2; a weak D match, TRBD1 (5 bases). The germline CDR1 and CDR2 sequences are LNHDA and SQIVND (reference sequence). There are 15 residues in the CDR3. V was trimmed by 5 bases and J by 0 bases, leaving 13 bases between them.

This rearrangement joins TRBV7-9 to TRBJ1-2; D is ambiguous. This CDR3 has 16 residues. Trimming stripped 4 bases from V and 0 bases from J, with 15 bases between. The V gene's germline CDR1 is SEHNR and CDR2 FQNEAQ (reference sequence). The CDR3 loop reads CASSYRQAQANYGYTF. The CDR3 DNA reads as TGTGCCAGCAGCTACCGGCAGGCGCAGGCTAACTATGGCTACACCTTC.

As concerns this clonotype: One base away lies a much larger clone, so this may be a sequencing read error. V gene TRBV5-1 combines with J gene TRBJ2-4; D is perhaps TRBD2 (6 bases). Trimming took 2 bases from V and 2 from J, leaving 17 bases between them. Germline V CDR1 and CDR2: SGHRS, YFSETQ. The CDR3 contains 17 residues. The CDR3 loop reads CASSFLGGDGSKNIQYF. In DNA, the CDR3 is TGCGCCAGCAGCTTCTTAGGAGGGGACGGGTCCAAAAACATTCAGTACTTC.

This rearrangement joins TRBV4-1 to TRBJ2-1; 8 positions agree with TRBD2. Losses at the gene ends were 0 bases for V and 2 bases for J; bases not matched to a gene: 6. This CDR3 is built from 17 residues. Germline lookup yields CDR1 MGHRA and CDR2 YSYEKL. The CDR3 DNA sequence: TGCGCCAGCAGCCAAGATTTAACTAGCGGAGCCTACAATGAGCAGTTCTTC. Protein sequence: CASSQDLTSGAYNEQFF.